Shown below are 21 T cell receptor beta chains from a single sample sequenced in a study of PD-1 blockade in classical Hodgkin lymphoma. Documented time point: cycle 4 day 1 (C4D1), after around six weeks of nivolumab. Each patient relapsed following autologous stem cell transplantation, and prior brentuximab vedotin exposure differed. This table comes from immunoSEQ multiplex PCR, and its TCRdb copy is limited to in-frame clones, with some not included. The sample yields about 110,000 clones, around 90% seen once. Sequences were derived from peripheral blood mononuclear cells (PBMCs), sampled before the fourth cycle of nivolumab. The source is a human donor with classical Hodgkin lymphoma.

This rearrangement joins TRBV27 to TRBJ1-1; the D is unclear. CDR3 length: 14 residues. In germline, CDR1 is MNHEY, CDR2 SMNVEV (reference sequence). The V and J ends lost 6 bases and 0 bases respectively, with 11 bases between them. CDR3 sequence reads: CASRWTALNTEAFF. The CDR3 bases are TGTGCCAGCAGGTGGACGGCCCTGAACACTGAAGCTTTCTTT.

The rearrangement joins TRBV6-5 to TRBJ2-1; D uncertain. Trimming pared 6 bases from V and 4 bases from J, leaving 10 bases between. In germline, CDR1 is MNHEY, CDR2 SVGAGI. The CDR3 extends over 13 amino acids. The CDR3 loop reads CASSSRPYNEQFF. In DNA form, the CDR3 reads TGTGCCAGCAGCTCTCGGCCATACAATGAGCAGTTCTTC.

The rearrangement joins TRBV4-1 to TRBJ2-7, with 8 positions matching TRBD2. The CDR3 totals 15 residues. The V segment lost 0 bases and the J segment 3 bases; nucleotides outside the gene matches: 4. Germline CDR1 is MGHRA and CDR2 is YSYEKL. CDR3 DNA sequence: TGCGCCAGCAGCCAAGAAACTAGCGGCCTCTACGAGCAGTACTTC. This codes for CASSQETSGLYEQYF.

The genes are TRBV18 and TRBJ1-3, with 7 bases that match TRBD1. Germline CDR1 KGHSH, CDR2 LQKENI. The trim removed 5 bases at V and 3 bases at J, leaving 4 bases unmatched. The CDR3 has 14 residues. The CDR3 DNA follows: TGTGCCAGCTCAACAGGGGCGGATGGAAACACCATATATTTT. Its translation: CASSTGADGNTIYF.

This clone has just a few counts. CDR3 loop: CASSLRGQSTDTQYF. The CDR3 DNA reads TGTGCCAGCAGTTTAAGGGGACAGTCCACAGATACGCAGTATTTT. The gene calls are TRBV27 and TRBJ2-3, with TRBD1 matching 7 bases. The V and J ends lost 2 bases and 2 bases, in that order; junction bases with no gene match: 4. There are 15 residues in the CDR3. The germline gives CDR1 MNHEY, CDR2 SMNVEV (reference sequence).

This chain links TRBV7-2 with TRBJ1-5; no reliable D call. This CDR3 comprises 13 residues. Trimming took 7 bases from V and 0 from J, leaving 7 bases between them. Germline lookup yields CDR1 SGHTA and CDR2 FQGNSA. The CDR3 protein is CASTVDSNQPQHF. As DNA, the CDR3 is TGTGCCAGCACTGTGGATAGCAATCAGCCCCAGCATTTT.

J is TRBJ2-1 and V is TRBV6-1; 9 bases map to TRBD2. The V segment lost 5 bases and the J segment 3 bases; nucleotides outside the gene matches: 5. CDR1 is MNHNS and CDR2 is SASEGT in the germline V gene. The CDR3 loop spans 15 amino acids. In DNA, the CDR3 is TGTGCCAGCAGTCATACTAGCGGGTTCTACAATGAGCAGTTCTTC. Its protein is CASSHTSGFYNEQFF.

The chain links TRBV27 to TRBJ1-5, with 9 nucleotides matching TRBD1. V shed 6 bases, J shed 5 bases, and the junction held 17 bases outside the gene matches. CDR1 and CDR2 from the germline V gene are MNHEY and SMNVEV (reference sequence). CDR3 length equals 18 residues. The CDR3 DNA reads as TGTGCCAGCAGGGAACCCCGGGACAGGGTAATTGAGGATCAGCCCCAGCATTTT. As protein: CASREPRDRVIEDQPQHF.

This chain links TRBV28 with TRBJ1-5; D is unresolved. V was clipped by 6 bases and J by 0 bases, with 12 bases between them. CDR1 is MDHEN and CDR2 is SYDVKM in the germline V gene. This CDR3 region has 15 residues. The CDR3 DNA is TGTGCCAGCAGCCGCGGTGGCTATAGCAATCAGCCCCAGCATTTT. It translates to CASSRGGYSNQPQHF. Complete variable domain (other parts from reference TRBV28 and TRBJ1-5): DVKVTQSSRYLVKRTGEKVFLECVQDMDHENMFWYRQDPGLGLRLIYFSYDVKMKEKGDIPEGYSVSREKKERFSLILESASTNQTSMYLCASSRGGYSNQPQHFGDGTRLSIL.

This clone appeared a single time. The chain recombines TRBV19 with TRBJ1-4; D unclear. The V gene's germline CDR1 is LNHDA and CDR2 SQIVND (reference sequence). The V and J ends lost 3 bases and 8 bases respectively, with 13 bases between them. This CDR3 spans 14 amino acids. As DNA, the CDR3 is TGTGCCAGTAGTATGCAGCCTCCAACGGAAAAACTGTTTTTT. Translation gives CASSMQPPTEKLFF.

The rearrangement joins TRBV27 to TRBJ2-3; D is unclear. Deletions cut 4 bases from V and 4 bases from J, with 9 bases between. The CDR3 is made up of 13 amino acids. Germline V gives CDR1 MNHEY, CDR2 SMNVEV (reference sequence). The CDR3 loop is CASSSPYPDTQYF. The CDR3 DNA reads as TGTGCCAGCAGTTCCCCCTATCCAGATACGCAGTATTTT.

This chain links TRBV19 with TRBJ1-5, with no clear D. The length of the CDR3 is 16 residues. Trimming stripped 0 bases from V and 4 bases from J, with 13 bases between. Germline lookup yields CDR1 LNHDA and CDR2 SQIVND (reference sequence). The CDR3: CASSIDRWVKNQPQHF. CDR3 nucleotide sequence: TGTGCCAGTAGTATAGACCGCTGGGTCAAGAATCAGCCCCAGCATTTT.

The rearrangement joins TRBV23-1 to TRBJ1-5; 10 bases are shared with TRBD1. TRBV23-1 is marked as an open reading frame, function uncertain. CDR3 size: 16 residues. Germline trimming cut 6 bases from V and 6 bases from J; bases unmatched to any gene: 11. The CDR3 reads CASSHRDRGRGQPQHF. As DNA, the CDR3 is TGCGCCAGCAGCCACCGGGACAGGGGAAGAGGTCAGCCCCAGCATTTT.

The genes are TRBV19 and TRBJ1-2; a possible D gene is TRBD1 (5 bases). The CDR3 is 10 amino acids. The V end was cut by 9 bases, the J end by 4 bases, with 6 bases between. The germline gives CDR1 LNHDA, CDR2 SQIVND (reference sequence). CDR3 sequence reads: CASQGYGYTF. Here the CDR3 DNA reads TGTGCCAGCCAGGGCTATGGCTACACCTTC.

The gene calls are TRBV7-9 and TRBJ2-7, with D perhaps given as TRBD1 or TRBD2 (6 bases each). This CDR3 is 14 amino acids long. Trimming stripped 5 bases from V and 2 bases from J, with 13 bases between. Germline V gene sequence: CDR1 SEHNR, CDR2 FQNEAQ (reference sequence). CDR3 nucleotides: TGTGCCAGCAGCCCTGACGGGGGCCCCTACGAGCAGTACTTC. This sequence encodes CASSPDGGPYEQYF.

The chain carries TRBV6-5 and TRBJ1-2; the D gene is possibly TRBD1 (6 bases). This CDR3 has 15 amino acids. From germline, CDR1 is MNHEY and CDR2 SVGAGI. Trimming removed 3 bases at V and 2 bases at J, with 13 bases between. CDR3 sequence (DNA): TGTGCCAGCAGTTATTCCGGGACAACCAACTATGGCTACACCTTC. Its translation is CASSYSGTTNYGYTF.

The chain employs TRBV4-2 and TRBJ2-7, with D tentatively TRBD1 (5 bases). Germline assignment: CDR1 LGHNA and CDR2 YNFKEQ. Trimming left V 0 bases short and J 2 bases short, with 11 bases between. The CDR3 has 15 residues. The CDR3, as DNA: TGTGCCAGCAGCCAAGATCCCGTGGGGCCCTACGAGCAGTACTTC. Its protein product is CASSQDPVGPYEQYF.

Details on this clone: At one end the junction does not follow the germline gene, possibly because of a read error. The chain joins TRBV4-1 to TRBJ2-1; D is unresolved. Germline V gene data show CDR1 as MGHRA and CDR2 as YSYEKL. This CDR3 spans 12 amino acids. The CDR3 region is CASRQDYNEQFF. The CDR3 region has the DNA TGCGCCAGCAGACAAGACTACAATGAGCAGTTCTTC.

The chain carries TRBV4-1 and TRBJ2-3; D is tentatively TRBD1 or TRBD2 (6 bases each). CDR1 and CDR2 (germline): MGHRA, YSYEKL. The V and J ends lost 8 bases and 1 base respectively, with 13 bases between them. The CDR3 has 14 amino acids. The CDR3 region is CASVERGGTDTQYF. The CDR3 coding sequence is TGCGCCAGCGTCGAGAGGGGGGGCACAGATACGCAGTATTTT.

The rearrangement uses TRBV27 and TRBJ2-1; weak D call: TRBD1 (7 bases). Trimming took off 3 bases at V and 15 bases at J, with 24 bases between the two ends. The CDR3 covers 15 residues. The V gene's germline CDR1 is MNHEY and CDR2 SMNVEV (reference sequence). The CDR3: CASSLEGASGNRRFF. The CDR3 nucleotides are TGTGCCAGCAGTTTGGAGGGGGCTTCGGGGAATAGACGGTTCTTC.

The chain recombines TRBV11-2 with TRBJ2-7, with D perhaps TRBD2 (6 bases). The V and J ends lost 3 bases and 5 bases respectively, with 17 bases between them. CDR1 SGHAT and CDR2 FQNNGV come from the germline V gene. CDR3 length: 15 residues. The CDR3 bases are TGTGCCAGCAGCTTTCGACGGGAGAACCCCCACGAGCAGTACTTC. Residues: CASSFRRENPHEQYF.